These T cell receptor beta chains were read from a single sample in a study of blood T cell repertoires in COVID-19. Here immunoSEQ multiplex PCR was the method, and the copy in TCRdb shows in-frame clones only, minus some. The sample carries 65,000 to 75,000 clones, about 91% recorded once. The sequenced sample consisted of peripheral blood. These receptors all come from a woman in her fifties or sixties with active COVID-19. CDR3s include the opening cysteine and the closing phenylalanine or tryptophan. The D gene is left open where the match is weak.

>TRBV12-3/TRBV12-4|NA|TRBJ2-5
CASSLAGAETQYF
TGTGCCAGCAGTTTAGCGGGAGCTGAGACCCAGTACTTC
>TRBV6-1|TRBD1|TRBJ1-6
CASSEALSGTGHNSPLHF
TGTGCCAGCAGTGAAGCCCTATCCGGGACAGGCCATAATTCACCCCTCCACTTT
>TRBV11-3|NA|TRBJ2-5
CASSKGGAEETQYF
TGTGCCAGCAGCAAGGGGGGGGCAGAAGAGACCCAGTACTTC
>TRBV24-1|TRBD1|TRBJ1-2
CATDDRGAYGYTF
TGTGCCACCGACGACAGGGGGGCCTATGGCTACACCTTC
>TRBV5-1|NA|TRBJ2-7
CASSLMQTYEQYF
TGCGCCAGCAGCTTGATGCAGACCTACGAGCAGTACTTC
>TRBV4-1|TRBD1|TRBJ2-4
CASSKGGQGEYIQYF
TGCGCCAGCAGCAAAGGGGGACAGGGGGAGTACATTCAGTACTTC
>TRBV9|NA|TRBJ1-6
CASSEGLGNSPLHF
TGTGCCAGCAGCGAGGGACTCGGTAATTCACCCCTCCACTTT
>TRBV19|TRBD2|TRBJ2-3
CASNSPGLAGDPPDTQYF
TGTGCCAGTAACTCCCCGGGACTAGCGGGAGACCCGCCAGATACGCAGTATTTT
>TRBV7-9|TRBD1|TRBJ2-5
CASSLAILDRGVEETQYF
TGTGCCAGCAGCTTAGCGATATTAGACAGGGGGGTTGAGGAGACCCAGTACTTC
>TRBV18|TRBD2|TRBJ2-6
CASARGGPGANVLTF
TGTGCCAGCGCGCGGGGAGGGCCCGGGGCCAACGTCCTGACTTTC
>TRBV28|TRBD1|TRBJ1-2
CASSLGQGYGYTF
TGTGCCAGCAGTTTAGGACAGGGATATGGCTACACCTTC